The source of this T cell receptor beta chain is a study of blood T cell repertoires in COVID-19. In germline, CDR1 is SGHNT, CDR2 YYREEE (reference sequence). The CDR3 spans 13 residues. The V gene lost 2 bases and the J gene lost 8 bases, with 13 bases spanning the gap. Recruited during active infection, patients (from Seattle) were subsequently followed longitudinally. Authors' methods: Amplification of reference gene primers provided the estimated nucleated cell counts. The table came from immunoSEQ multiplex PCR; TCRdb's copy has only in-frame clones and leaves some out. V and J calls plus clone size are reproduced from that table; the DNA served to infer D and trimming. This table holds over 150,000 clones, around 83% found once.

The sequence derives from a woman aged 55-69 years with COVID-19, enrolled during active disease. This chain links TRBV5-4 with TRBJ1-2; no firm D call. Sequencing input: peripheral blood. The CDR3 nucleotides read TGTGCCAGCAGCTTTGAGGGTCGTGGCGGCTACACCTTC. Protein: CASSFEGRGGYTF.